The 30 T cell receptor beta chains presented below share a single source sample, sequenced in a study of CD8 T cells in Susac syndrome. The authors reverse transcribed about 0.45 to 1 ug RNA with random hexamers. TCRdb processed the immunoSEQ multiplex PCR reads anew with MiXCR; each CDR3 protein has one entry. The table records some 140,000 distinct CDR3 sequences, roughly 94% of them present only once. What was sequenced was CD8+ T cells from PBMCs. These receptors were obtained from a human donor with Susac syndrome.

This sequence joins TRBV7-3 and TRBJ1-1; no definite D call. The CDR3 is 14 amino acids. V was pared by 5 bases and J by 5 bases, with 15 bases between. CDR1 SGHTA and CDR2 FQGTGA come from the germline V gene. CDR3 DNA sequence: TGTGCCAGCAGCCTCCTCGGTCCGGGGACTGAAGCTTTCTTT. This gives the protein CASSLLGPGTEAFF.

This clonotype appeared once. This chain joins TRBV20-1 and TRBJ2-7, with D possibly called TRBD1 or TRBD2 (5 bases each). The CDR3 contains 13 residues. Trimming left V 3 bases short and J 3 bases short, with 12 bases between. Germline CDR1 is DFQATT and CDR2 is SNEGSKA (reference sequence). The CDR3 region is CSASRDHDYEQYF. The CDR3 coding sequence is TGCAGTGCTAGCCGGGACCACGACTACGAGCAGTACTTC.

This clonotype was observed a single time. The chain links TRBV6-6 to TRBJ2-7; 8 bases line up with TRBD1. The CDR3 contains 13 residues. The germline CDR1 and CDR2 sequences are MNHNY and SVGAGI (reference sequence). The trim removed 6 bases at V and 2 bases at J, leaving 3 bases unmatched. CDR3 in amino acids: CASRTGATYEQYF. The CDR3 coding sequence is TGTGCCAGCAGGACAGGGGCCACCTACGAGCAGTACTTC.

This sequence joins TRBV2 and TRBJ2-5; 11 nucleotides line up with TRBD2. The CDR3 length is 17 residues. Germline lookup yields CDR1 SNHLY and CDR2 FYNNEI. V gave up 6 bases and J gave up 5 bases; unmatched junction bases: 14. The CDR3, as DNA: TGTGCCAGCAGCGGCCCCTCACTAGCGGGAGTGGGGGAGACCCAGTACTTC. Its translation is CASSGPSLAGVGETQYF.

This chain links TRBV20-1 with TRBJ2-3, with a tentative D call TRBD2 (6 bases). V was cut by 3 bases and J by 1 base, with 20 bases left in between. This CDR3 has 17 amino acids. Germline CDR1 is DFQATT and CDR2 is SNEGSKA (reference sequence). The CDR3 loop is CSASLGLAGRRTDTQYF. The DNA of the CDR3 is TGCAGTGCTAGCTTGGGCCTCGCGGGACGGCGCACAGATACGCAGTATTTT.

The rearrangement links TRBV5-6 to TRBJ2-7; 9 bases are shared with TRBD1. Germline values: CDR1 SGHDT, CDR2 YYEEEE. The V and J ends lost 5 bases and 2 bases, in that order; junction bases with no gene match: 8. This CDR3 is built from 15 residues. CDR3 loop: CASRPPGQGPYEQYF. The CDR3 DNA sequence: TGTGCCAGCAGACCTCCGGGACAGGGCCCCTACGAGCAGTACTTC.

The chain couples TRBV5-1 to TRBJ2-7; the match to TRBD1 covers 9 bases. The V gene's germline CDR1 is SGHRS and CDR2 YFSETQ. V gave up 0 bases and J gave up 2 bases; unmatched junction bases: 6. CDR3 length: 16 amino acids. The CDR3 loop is CASSLGRTGDPYEQYF. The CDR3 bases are TGCGCCAGCAGCTTGGGGCGGACAGGGGATCCCTACGAGCAGTACTTC. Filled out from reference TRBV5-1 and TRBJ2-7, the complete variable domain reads KAGVTQTPRYLIKTRGQQVTLSCSPISGHRSVSWYQQTPGQGLQFLFEYFSETQRNKGNFPGRFSGRQFSNSRSEMNVSTLELGDSALYLCASSLGRTGDPYEQYFGPGTRLTVT.

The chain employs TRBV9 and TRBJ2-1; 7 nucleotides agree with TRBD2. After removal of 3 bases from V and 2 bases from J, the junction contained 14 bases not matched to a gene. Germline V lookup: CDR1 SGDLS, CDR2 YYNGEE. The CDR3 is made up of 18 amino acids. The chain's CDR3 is CASSDSSTRLATYNEQFF. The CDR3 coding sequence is TGTGCCAGCAGCGATAGTAGTACCCGACTAGCTACCTACAATGAGCAGTTCTTC.

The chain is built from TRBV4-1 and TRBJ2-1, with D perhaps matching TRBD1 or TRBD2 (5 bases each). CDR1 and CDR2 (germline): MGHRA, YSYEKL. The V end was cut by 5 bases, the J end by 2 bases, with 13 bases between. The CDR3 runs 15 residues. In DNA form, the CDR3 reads TGCGCCAGCAGCGACCGGGACGGCGCCTACAATGAGCAGTTCTTC. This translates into CASSDRDGAYNEQFF.

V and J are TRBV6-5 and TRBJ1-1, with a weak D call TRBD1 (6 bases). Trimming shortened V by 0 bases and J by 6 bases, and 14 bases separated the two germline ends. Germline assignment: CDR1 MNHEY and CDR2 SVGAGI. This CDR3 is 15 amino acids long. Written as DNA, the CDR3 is TGTGCCAGCAGTTACTCGATAGGGGGGGACCCTGAAGCTTTCTTT. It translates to CASSYSIGGDPEAFF.

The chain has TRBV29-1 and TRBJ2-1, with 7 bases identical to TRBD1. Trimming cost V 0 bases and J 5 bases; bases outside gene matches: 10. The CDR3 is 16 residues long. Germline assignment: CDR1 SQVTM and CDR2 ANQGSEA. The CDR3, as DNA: TGCAGCGTTGAAGATGTGAAGGGGGCCCGGCACAATGAGCAGTTCTTC. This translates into CSVEDVKGARHNEQFF.

Here the CDR3 DNA reads TGTGCCAGCAGCCAAGAGATTCTCGGGGGGCCGGACACTGAAGCTTTCTTT. Encoded protein: CASSQEILGGPDTEAFF. The genes are TRBV14 and TRBJ1-1; the D gene is possibly TRBD1 (6 bases). The CDR3 runs 17 residues. Trimming took 0 bases from V and 3 from J, leaving 17 bases between them. Germline CDR1 is SGHDN and CDR2 is FVKESK. Combining the CDR3 with reference TRBV14 and TRBJ1-1 gives the whole variable domain EAGVTQFPSHSVIEKGQTVTLRCDPISGHDNLYWYRRVMGKEIKFLLHFVKESKQDESGMPNNRFLAERTGGTYSTLKVQPAELEDSGVYFCASSQEILGGPDTEAFFGQGTRLTVV.

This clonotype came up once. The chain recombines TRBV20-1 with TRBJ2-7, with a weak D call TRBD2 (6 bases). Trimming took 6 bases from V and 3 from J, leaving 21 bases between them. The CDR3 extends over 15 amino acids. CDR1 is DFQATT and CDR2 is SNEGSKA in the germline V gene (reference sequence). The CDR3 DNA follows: TGCAGTGCGACCGAATACGGCCCCGGGAGCTACGAGCAGTACTTC. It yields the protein CSATEYGPGSYEQYF.

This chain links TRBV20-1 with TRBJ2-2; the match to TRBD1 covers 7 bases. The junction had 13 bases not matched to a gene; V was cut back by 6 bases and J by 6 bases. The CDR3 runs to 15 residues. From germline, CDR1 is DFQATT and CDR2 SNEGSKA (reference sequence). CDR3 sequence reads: CSAIEIGGRAGELFF. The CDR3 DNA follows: TGCAGTGCGATAGAGATAGGGGGCAGGGCCGGGGAGCTGTTTTTT.

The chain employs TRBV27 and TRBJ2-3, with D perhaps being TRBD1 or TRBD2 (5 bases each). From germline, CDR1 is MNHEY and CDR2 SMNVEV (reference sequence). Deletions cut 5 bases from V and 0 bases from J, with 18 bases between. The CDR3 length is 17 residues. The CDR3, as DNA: TGTGCCAGCAGTCCCGGAACTGGGACGGGAAGCACAGATACGCAGTATTTT. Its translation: CASSPGTGTGSTDTQYF.

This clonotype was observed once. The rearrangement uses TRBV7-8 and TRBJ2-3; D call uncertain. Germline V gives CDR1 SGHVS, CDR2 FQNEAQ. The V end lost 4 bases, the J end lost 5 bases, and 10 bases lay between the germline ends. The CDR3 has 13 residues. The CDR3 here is CASSSPGEDTQYF. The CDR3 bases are TGTGCCAGCAGCTCACCCGGAGAAGATACGCAGTATTTT.

The CDR3 DNA reads as TGTGCTCCTGGAAACGTTACCAAAAACATTCAGTACTTC. Translation gives CAPGNVTKNIQYF. V is TRBV27 and J is TRBJ2-4; the D is unclear. Germline CDR1 and CDR2: MNHEY and SMNVEV (reference sequence). The length of the CDR3 is 13 residues.

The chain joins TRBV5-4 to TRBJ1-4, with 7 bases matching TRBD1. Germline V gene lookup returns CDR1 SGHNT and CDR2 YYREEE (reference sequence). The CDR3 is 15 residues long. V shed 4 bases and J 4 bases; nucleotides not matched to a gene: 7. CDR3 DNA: TGTGCCAGCAGCCCCCGGGACAGCAATAATGAAAAACTGTTTTTT. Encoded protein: CASSPRDSNNEKLFF.

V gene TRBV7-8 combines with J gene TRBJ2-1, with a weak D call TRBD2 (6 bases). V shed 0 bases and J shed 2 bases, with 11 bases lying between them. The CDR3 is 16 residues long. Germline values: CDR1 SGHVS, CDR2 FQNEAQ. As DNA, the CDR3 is TGTGCCAGCAGCTTAGCGCTAGCGATCCCCTACAATGAGCAGTTCTTC. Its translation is CASSLALAIPYNEQFF.

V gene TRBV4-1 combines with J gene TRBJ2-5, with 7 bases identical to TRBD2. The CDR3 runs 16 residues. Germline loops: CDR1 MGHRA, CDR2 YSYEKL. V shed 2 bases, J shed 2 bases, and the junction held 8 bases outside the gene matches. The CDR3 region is CASSQLASGTQETQYF. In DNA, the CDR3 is TGCGCCAGCAGCCAATTGGCTAGCGGCACTCAAGAGACCCAGTACTTC.

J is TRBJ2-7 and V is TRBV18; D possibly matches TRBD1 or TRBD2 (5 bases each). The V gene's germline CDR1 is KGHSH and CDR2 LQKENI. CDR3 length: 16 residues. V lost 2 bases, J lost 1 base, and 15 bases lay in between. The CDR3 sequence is CASSPTIGDGSYEQYF. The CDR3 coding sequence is TGTGCCAGCTCACCAACAATAGGGGACGGATCCTACGAGCAGTACTTC.

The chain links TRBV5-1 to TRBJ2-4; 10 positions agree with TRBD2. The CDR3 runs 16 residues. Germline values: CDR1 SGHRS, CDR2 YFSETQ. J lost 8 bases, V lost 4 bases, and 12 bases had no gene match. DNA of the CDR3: TGCGCCAGCAGCAGCATCGGTCTAGCGGGAGTGGACATTCAGTACTTC. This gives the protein CASSSIGLAGVDIQYF.

CDR3 region: CSGSTTTYEQYF. DNA of the CDR3: TGCAGTGGTTCCACTACCACCTACGAGCAGTACTTC. The V gene is TRBV20-1, the J gene TRBJ2-7; the D is unclear. V was pared by 7 bases and J by 2 bases, with 12 bases between. Germline V CDR1 and CDR2: DFQATT, SNEGSKA (reference sequence). There are 12 residues in the CDR3.

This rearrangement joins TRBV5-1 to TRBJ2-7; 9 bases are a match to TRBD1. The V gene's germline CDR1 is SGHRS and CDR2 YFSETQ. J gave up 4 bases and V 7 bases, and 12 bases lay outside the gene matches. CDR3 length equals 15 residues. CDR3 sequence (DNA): TGCGCCAGCGGATCATCCGGGACAGGGACGTACGAGCAGTACTTC. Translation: CASGSSGTGTYEQYF.

CDR3 residues: CASSPRPVETQYF. The CDR3 DNA reads TGTGCCAGCAGCCCCCGGCCTGTAGAGACCCAGTACTTC. The V and J genes are TRBV12-3 or TRBV12-4 and TRBJ2-5, with no clear D. Deletions cut 6 bases from V and 4 bases from J, with 12 bases between. The CDR3 has 13 residues.

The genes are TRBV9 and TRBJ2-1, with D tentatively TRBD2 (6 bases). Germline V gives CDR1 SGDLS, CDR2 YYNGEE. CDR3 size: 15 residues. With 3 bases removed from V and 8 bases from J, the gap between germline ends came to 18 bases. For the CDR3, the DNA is TGTGCCAGCAGCGCCTTCGAGGCGGGCGGGGATGAGCAGTTCTTC. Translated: CASSAFEAGGDEQFF.

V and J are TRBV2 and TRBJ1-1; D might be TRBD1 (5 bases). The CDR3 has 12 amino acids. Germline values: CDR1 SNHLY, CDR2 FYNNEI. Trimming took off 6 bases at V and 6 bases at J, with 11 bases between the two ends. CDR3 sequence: CASSRADAEAFF. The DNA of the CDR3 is TGTGCCAGCAGCAGGGCGGACGCTGAAGCTTTCTTT.

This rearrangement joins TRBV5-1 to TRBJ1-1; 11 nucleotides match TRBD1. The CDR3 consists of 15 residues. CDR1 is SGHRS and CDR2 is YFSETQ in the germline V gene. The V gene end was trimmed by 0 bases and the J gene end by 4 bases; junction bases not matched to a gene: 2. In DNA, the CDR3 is TGCGCCAGCAGCTTGGAGGGACAGGGGGGCACTGAAGCTTTCTTT. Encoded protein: CASSLEGQGGTEAFF.

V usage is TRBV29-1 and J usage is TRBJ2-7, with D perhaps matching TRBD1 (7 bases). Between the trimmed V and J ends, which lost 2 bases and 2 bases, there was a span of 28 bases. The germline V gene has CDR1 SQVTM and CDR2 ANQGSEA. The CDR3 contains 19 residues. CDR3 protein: CSVESQGGFNTGATYEQYF. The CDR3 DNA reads TGCAGCGTTGAAAGCCAAGGGGGGTTCAACACAGGGGCGACCTACGAGCAGTACTTC.

CDR3 sequence reads: CASSVAGVVDEQYF. In DNA, the CDR3 is TGTGCCAGCAGTGTTGCGGGAGTGGTCGACGAGCAGTACTTC. The gene calls are TRBV2 and TRBJ2-7, with 7 bases identical to TRBD2. The V segment lost 4 bases and the J segment 5 bases; nucleotides outside the gene matches: 8. Germline V gives CDR1 SNHLY, CDR2 FYNNEI. The CDR3 totals 14 residues.